This TCR beta chain was sequenced during a study of blood T cell repertoires in COVID-19 (dated by TCRdb to about 2020). In terms of the full investigation: Collaborator samples came from the United States, Italy and Spain and covered acute and convalescent phases of COVID-19. The material from the prospective study consisted of cDNA or gDNA derived from T cells, B-cell-depleted T cells, or PBMCs. Deeply sampled blood TCRbeta repertoires from subjects exposed to, actively infected with, or recovered from COVID-19 were included in the dataset. A de-identified subject ID, COVID-19 status, age in years and sex were almost always included in the sample metadata. The repertoires were made available in a free public database intended to serve as a resource for research on the immune response to SARS-CoV-2. Where available, HLA class I and class II types were obtained from metadata supplied by the sample provider rather than from assay-based typing. The samples were drawn from two sources: the first 160 participants of the ongoing ImmuneRACE study, and over 950 subjects contributed by 6 global collaborators.

CDR1 LNHDA and CDR2 SQIVND were looked up in the germline V gene (reference sequence). V trim: 5 bases; J trim: 10 bases; unmatched bases: 15. Inclusive of the bounding cysteine and phenylalanine, the CDR3 is 16 residues long. Only CDR3 DNA remains: 48 bases, in frame from the first base. The paper as a whole reports these results and caveats: The quantity of clinical and demographic metadata differed by source and by participant and was supplied without curation.

Regarding this clone: The target of this receptor is not known. No per-base quality is available; no much larger clone lies one base away.

Enrolling through a virtual design, the prospective study's participants ranged in age from roughly 18 to 90 years and lived across more than 20 United States geographic areas. Cohort assignment in the prospective study relied on participant-reported clinical history from a screening survey and a study questionnaire. Recovered participants in ImmuneRACE Cohort 3 were defined as having two consecutive negative NP/OP PCR tests, clearance from a healthcare professional, or resolution of symptoms. In the prospective study, whole blood, serum and a nasopharyngeal or oropharyngeal swab were collected from each participant by mobile phlebotomists. Participants in the prospective study had the option to provide additional blood draws and questionnaires over a roughly 2-month period. Before DNA extraction, prospective study blood samples were shipped either frozen or at room temperature. TCRbeta CDR3 regions were amplified from genomic DNA using the immunoSEQ Assay, a bias-controlled multiplex PCR. From the authors' description of their analysis: The number of nucleated cells in each sample was estimated from the amplification of reference gene primers within the assay. Sequence reads were collapsed and filtered to measure the absolute abundance of every unique TCRbeta CDR3 rearrangement. For each sample, productive Simpson clonality was calculated by taking the square root of Simpson's diversity index across productive rearrangements. The table comes from immuneACCESS by way of TCRdb, which keeps in-frame sequences with V and J called. Part of the clones is missing from these tables; in studies checked, under half for an unresolved V gene and the rest for unknown reasons. Clone size and the V and J calls come from that table; the DNA yielded D and trimming. This sample holds some 290,000 clones; roughly nine tenths were observed only once. The biggest ten clones account for less than 9.5% of the sample.

The sequence is built from TRBV19 and TRBJ2-1, and 9 junctional nucleotides match TRBD2. The sequencing input was PBMCs or T cells enriched from blood (not recorded which). The TCR sequence derives from a woman aged 25 to 45 who had recovered from COVID-19. The CDR3 protein is CASSPTPGLATVEQFF. The DNA reads as follows: TGTGCCAGTAGTCCCACTCCGGGACTAGCCACGGTCGAGCAGTTCTTC.